This T cell receptor (beta chain) is drawn from a study of beta chain features in type 1 diabetes. Study observations and caveats: In all four CD4+ subsets, TCRB CDR3 length was significantly, moderately reduced in type 1 diabetes. The study found that naive, central memory and Treg TCRB repertoires appeared more similar in patients than in healthy donors. Cells expressing TCR highly could be over-represented by cDNA sequencing.

Of the isolated RNA, all was reverse transcribed, and so the sequenced material was expressed TCRB transcripts. Sequencing was performed with immunoSEQ multiplex PCR; in TCRdb, only in-frame clones are kept and a portion is missing. The sample gives more than 250,000 clones, about a fifth of which show up once; about 0.027% is in the top ten. This clone occurred a few times. The antigen is not known. This TCR came from a middle-aged woman with type 1 diabetes. The material sequenced was naive CD4+ T cells from blood.

CDR3 sequence (DNA): TGTGCCAGCAAATTCGGACTAGCGGGTTACAATGAGCAGTTCTTC. Translating it yields CASKFGLAGYNEQFF. The chain is built from TRBV25-1 and TRBJ2-1; TRBD2 matches at 11 bases. This CDR3 region has 15 residues. Germline V gives CDR1 MGHDK, CDR2 SYGVNS. The J segment lost 4 bases and the V segment lost 7 bases, leaving 6 bases of the junction unmatched.